Below, 32 T cell receptor beta chains from the same sample are listed, as sequenced in a study of CD8+CD57+ T cells in acquired aplastic anemia. Investigators profiled TCR beta VDJ and CDR3 from genomic DNA template. TCRdb reanalysed the reads using MiXCR and keeps one entry per CDR3 protein. The sample records 250,000 to 350,000 distinct CDR3 sequences, 45% to 65% being singletons. Specimen: sorted CD4+, CD8+, or CD8+CD57+ T cells (not recorded which) from PBMCs. The receptors stem from a human donor with severe aplastic anemia or a healthy control (not recorded which).

This chain uses TRBV10-3 with TRBJ2-3, with D uncertain. The V and J ends lost 6 bases and 5 bases respectively, with 6 bases between them. From germline, CDR1 is ENHRY and CDR2 SYGVKD. The CDR3 loop spans 11 amino acids. The CDR3 sequence is CAISSGDTQYF. CDR3 DNA sequence: TGTGCCATCAGCTCAGGAGATACGCAGTATTTT.

This clonotype occurred many times. The chain joins TRBV9 to TRBJ1-6; the D gene is possibly TRBD1 (6 bases). This CDR3 spans 14 amino acids. Trimming cost V 3 bases and J 10 bases, with 14 bases left between them. The germline gives CDR1 SGDLS, CDR2 YYNGEE. DNA of the CDR3: TGTGCCAGCAGCGGGGGGGCCACCAACTCACCCCTCCACTTT. Amino acid sequence: CASSGGATNSPLHF.

This clonotype was recorded a few times. The chain links TRBV10-2 to TRBJ2-7; D call uncertain. CDR3 length: 13 residues. CDR1 is WSHSY and CDR2 is SAAADI in the germline V gene. V lost 4 bases to trimming and J lost 6 bases, with 13 bases between them. The CDR3 is CASSVDPVREQYF. CDR3 coding DNA: TGCGCCAGCAGTGTTGACCCCGTTCGCGAGCAGTACTTC.

As for this clonotype: The conserved phenylalanine or tryptophan normally closing the CDR3 is absent here, so this likely arose from a read error. The limits of the CDR3 on the DNA are not certain, so only TCRdb's listed CDR3 is given. The chain is built from TRBV5-1 and TRBJ1-6; TRBD1 reflects the table's D call only, with no check against the DNA. 8 amino acids form the CDR3, both terminal residues included. Per germline, CDR1 SGHRS and CDR2 YFSETQ. CDR3 amino acids: CATGDPAA.

Remarks on this clonotype: A read error may produce the germline difference seen at one junction end. V gene TRBV7-9 combines with J gene TRBJ2-3; perhaps TRBD1 as D (5 bases). Germline V gene data show CDR1 as SEHNR and CDR2 as FQNEAQ (reference sequence). This CDR3 comprises 14 residues. The CDR3 DNA reads as TGCGCCAGCAGCCAAGAACCAGGGACAGATACGCAGTATTTT. Protein: CASSQEPGTDTQYF.

This chain uses TRBV7-6 with TRBJ2-7; TRBD2 agrees at 7 bases. Per the germline V gene, CDR1 is SGHVS and CDR2 is FNYEAQ. The V segment lost 5 bases and the J segment 3 bases; nucleotides outside the gene matches: 7. This CDR3 is 14 amino acids long. CDR3 nucleotides: TGTGCCAGCAGCGAAACCGGGGGGTTCTACGAGCAGTACTTC. Protein product: CASSETGGFYEQYF.

This clonotype was found once. The rearrangement uses TRBV5-6 and TRBJ1-4; 9 positions agree with TRBD1. There are 14 residues in the CDR3. V lost 9 bases and J lost 6; bases outside the gene matches: 9. From germline, CDR1 is SGHDT and CDR2 YYEEEE. The CDR3 DNA reads TGTGCCATCTTCAGACAGGGGGTGGATGAAAAACTGTTTTTT. This codes for CAIFRQGVDEKLFF. The entire variable domain, with the rest obtained from reference TRBV5-6 and TRBJ1-4, is as follows: DAGVTQSPTHLIKTRGQQVTLRCSPKSGHDTVSWYQQALGQGPQFIFQYYEEEERQRGNFPDRFSGHQFPNYSSELNVNALLLGDSALYLCAIFRQGVDEKLFFGSGTQLSVL.

In this sample, this clonotype is medium-sized (0.01 to 0.1%). This chain joins TRBV15 and TRBJ1-6; 10 positions agree with TRBD1. This CDR3 is built from 14 residues. Looked up from germline, CDR1 is LNHNV and CDR2 is YYDKDF (reference sequence). With V trimmed by 1 base and J by 10 bases, 1 base remained unmatched. CDR3 sequence: CATSRGGQGSPLHF. In DNA form, the CDR3 reads TGTGCCACCAGCAGAGGGGGACAGGGGTCACCCCTCCACTTT.

This chain uses TRBV29-1 with TRBJ2-1, with 9 bases identical to TRBD1. The CDR3 totals 15 residues. V lost 7 bases to trimming and J lost 3 bases; unmatched junction nucleotides: 10. Germline values: CDR1 SQVTM, CDR2 ANQGSEA. The CDR3 spells CSAPTGGGIYNEQFF. In DNA form, the CDR3 reads TGCAGCGCCCCGACAGGGGGAGGTATCTACAATGAGCAGTTCTTC.

This chain joins TRBV15 and TRBJ2-2; unclear D gene. The CDR3 length is 15 residues. Germline loops: CDR1 LNHNV, CDR2 YYDKDF (reference sequence). Deletions cut 1 base from V and 5 bases from J, with 11 bases between. CDR3 in DNA: TGTGCCACCAGCAGAGTGGGGTCAAGAACCGGGGAGCTGTTTTTT. This codes for CATSRVGSRTGELFF.

This clonotype was seen repeatedly, ten times or more. This rearrangement joins TRBV5-6 to TRBJ1-5, with 9 bases that match TRBD1. V lost 4 bases, J lost 1 base, and 3 bases stayed unmatched. Germline values: CDR1 SGHDT, CDR2 YYEEEE. This CDR3 is 15 amino acids long. The CDR3 protein is CASSIGQGSNQPQHF. Here the CDR3 DNA reads TGTGCCAGCAGCATAGGACAGGGGAGCAATCAGCCCCAGCATTTT.

The gene calls are TRBV6-5 and TRBJ2-3; D remains unclear. The CDR3 runs to 14 residues. V was trimmed by 6 bases and J by 2 bases, leaving 12 bases between them. CDR1 and CDR2 (germline): MNHEY, SVGAGI. CDR3 DNA: TGTGCCAGCAGATTAGGACGGTCCACAGATACGCAGTATTTT. Translating it yields CASRLGRSTDTQYF.

Remarks on this clonotype: Germline and junction disagree at one end, which may indicate a read error. The rearrangement uses TRBV7-7 and TRBJ2-5; tentative D call: TRBD1 (6 bases). This CDR3 has 15 residues. From germline, CDR1 is SSHAT and CDR2 FNYEAQ (reference sequence). The CDR3 region has the DNA TGTGCTAGCAGCTTAGTTGCCCAGGGGACGGAGACCCAGTACTTC. Its protein is CASSLVAQGTETQYF.

This clonotype has just one count. This chain connects TRBV7-9 to TRBJ2-5; D unclear. This CDR3 is built from 14 residues. CDR1 is SEHNR and CDR2 is FQNEAQ in the germline V gene (reference sequence). Trimming pared 4 bases from V and 7 bases from J, leaving 16 bases between. CDR3 nucleotide sequence: TGTGCCAGCAGCTCGGCCCAGGACGCATGGACCCAGTACTTC. Protein product: CASSSAQDAWTQYF.

The rearrangement joins TRBV5-5 to TRBJ2-5; possibly TRBD1 for D (6 bases). Germline loops: CDR1 SGHKS, CDR2 YYEKEE (reference sequence). V lost 5 bases, J lost 2 bases, and 16 bases lay in between. This CDR3 region has 15 residues. CDR3 nucleotide sequence: TGTGCCAGCAGTTCAGGGGTTGGCGCACAAGAGACCCAGTACTTC. It translates to CASSSGVGAQETQYF.

This clonotype was detected only a few times. A single base separates this from a much larger clone, so it may be a read error. The J gene is TRBJ2-7, the V gene TRBV20-1; 13 nucleotides align to TRBD2. The CDR3 runs to 15 residues. V lost 3 bases and J lost 4; bases outside the gene matches: 6. Germline V gene data show CDR1 as DFQATT and CDR2 as SNEGSKA (reference sequence). The CDR3 DNA follows: TGCAGTGCTAGTCGGGGGACTAGCGGGGCTTACGAGCAGTACTTC. It encodes CSASRGTSGAYEQYF.

This chain uses TRBV10-3 with TRBJ2-7; maybe TRBD1 (7 bases). V lost 6 bases and J 5 bases, leaving 23 bases between the germline ends. The CDR3 length is 16 residues. The germline gives CDR1 ENHRY, CDR2 SYGVKD. This chain's CDR3 is CAISPLRRGQVHEQYF. The CDR3 nucleotides read TGTGCCATCAGCCCTCTGAGGAGGGGGCAAGTCCACGAGCAGTACTTC.

This chain connects TRBV9 to TRBJ2-2, with D possibly TRBD1 on 6 matching bases. The ends were cut back, 1 base at V and 4 bases at J, with 11 bases in the middle. Looked up from germline, CDR1 is SGDLS and CDR2 is YYNGEE. The CDR3 is 15 residues long. In DNA, the CDR3 is TGTGCCAGCAGCGTACATCAGGGGAGCACCGGGGAGCTGTTTTTT. As protein: CASSVHQGSTGELFF. Drawing the rest from reference TRBV9 and TRBJ2-2, the complete variable domain is DSGVTQTPKHLITATGQRVTLRCSPRSGDLSVYWYQQSLDQGLQFLIQYYNGEERAKGNILERFSAQQFPDLHSELNLSSLELGDSALYFCASSVHQGSTGELFFGEGSRLTVL.

CDR3: CASSHFPTGYEQYF. CDR3 bases: TGCGCCAGCAGCCACTTCCCGACAGGCTACGAGCAGTACTTC. This chain connects TRBV4-1 to TRBJ2-7; D possibly corresponds to TRBD1 (6 bases). The CDR3 has 14 residues. CDR1 is MGHRA, CDR2 YSYEKL, per germline. Trimming pared 3 bases from V and 3 bases from J, leaving 12 bases between.

At least ten counts were recorded for this clonotype. The chain couples TRBV6-4 to TRBJ1-3; 10 bases fit TRBD1. Germline loops: CDR1 MRHNA, CDR2 SNTAGT. The CDR3 spans 15 residues. V lost 5 bases and J lost 4; bases outside the gene matches: 5. The CDR3 protein is CASSPGQGYGNTIYF. The CDR3 region has the DNA TGTGCCAGCAGTCCGGGACAGGGGTACGGAAACACCATATATTTT.

This clonotype was seen more than once but under ten times. CDR3 in DNA: TGTGCCAGCAGCGTCACTGGCGGGCTTGGGTACGAGCAGTACTTC. Protein: CASSVTGGLGYEQYF. The rearrangement links TRBV11-2 to TRBJ2-7; D is perhaps TRBD2 (5 bases). Germline CDR1 reads SGHAT; CDR2 reads FQNNGV. The ends were cut back, 5 bases at V and 4 bases at J, with 18 bases in the middle. This CDR3 has 15 residues.

This chain joins TRBV24-1 and TRBJ1-5, with TRBD1 as a possible D gene (5 bases). The V gene lost 4 bases and the J gene lost 1 base, with 10 bases spanning the gap. The CDR3 runs to 15 residues. CDR1 is KGHDR, CDR2 SFDVKD, per germline. Written as DNA, the CDR3 is TGTGCCACCAGTGACCCAGGGACGAGCAATCAGCCCCAGCATTTT. This sequence encodes CATSDPGTSNQPQHF.

Only one count was recorded for this clonotype. V is TRBV7-9 and J is TRBJ1-2; D is unresolved. V was shortened by 5 bases and J by 10 bases, with 17 bases between the two germline ends. Germline loops: CDR1 SEHNR, CDR2 FQNEAQ (reference sequence). The CDR3 consists of 13 residues. This CDR3 is CASSIRGSNDYTF. CDR3 in DNA: TGTGCCAGCAGCATACGTGGGTCCAATGACTACACCTTC.

The rearrangement links TRBV11-2 to TRBJ1-1; TRBD1 matches at 9 bases. The CDR3 spans 14 residues. After removal of 6 bases from V and 4 bases from J, the junction contained 6 bases not matched to a gene. Germline CDR1 reads SGHAT; CDR2 reads FQNNGV. This CDR3 is CASSSTGGLTEAFF. The CDR3 DNA reads TGTGCCAGCAGTTCGACAGGGGGTCTCACTGAAGCTTTCTTT.

In its sample, this clonotype was seen many times. The genes are TRBV4-3 and TRBJ2-7; TRBD2 matches 9 bases. The CDR3 is made up of 16 amino acids. V lost 3 bases, J lost 6 bases, and 12 bases stayed unmatched. Germline CDR1 reads LGHNA; CDR2 reads YSLEER. The CDR3 is CASSQDRLAAASEQYF. CDR3 in DNA: TGCGCCAGCAGCCAGGATCGACTAGCGGCGGCCAGCGAGCAGTACTTC.

A note on this clonotype: With a much larger clone just one base away, this may be a read error. The V gene is TRBV4-3, the J gene TRBJ2-1; D gene uncertain. V lost 0 bases and J 5 bases, leaving 11 bases between the germline ends. The CDR3 sequence is 15 residues long. Per germline, CDR1 LGHNA and CDR2 YSLEER. CDR3 sequence (DNA): TGCGCCAGCAGCCAAGAGCGCGGATACCACAATGAGCAGTTCTTC. Its translation is CASSQERGYHNEQFF.

This clonotype was recorded many times. The rearrangement joins TRBV5-1 to TRBJ2-4; D call uncertain. CDR3 length equals 13 residues. CDR1 is SGHRS and CDR2 is YFSETQ in the germline V gene. V was shortened by 0 bases and J by 5 bases, with 6 bases between the two germline ends. DNA for the CDR3: TGCGCCAGCAGCTTGGGACAACAAAACATTCAGTACTTC. It is translated as CASSLGQQNIQYF.

A single count supports this clonotype. Compared with germline, one end of the junction differs, possibly owing to a read error. The chain links TRBV5-5 to TRBJ2-1, with 8 bases fitting TRBD1. CDR1 is SGHKS and CDR2 is YYEKEE in the germline V gene (reference sequence). The CDR3 is made up of 17 amino acids. In DNA form, the CDR3 reads TGCGCCAGCAGCTGGGGTACCGGGGACAGGAGGATCGATGAGCAGTTCTTC. It is translated as CASSWGTGDRRIDEQFF.

V usage is TRBV9 and J usage is TRBJ2-7; 7 bases agree with TRBD1. This CDR3 spans 14 amino acids. In germline, CDR1 is SGDLS, CDR2 YYNGEE. V lost 4 bases to trimming and J lost 7 bases; unmatched junction nucleotides: 11. CDR3 DNA sequence: TGTGCCAGCAGCCGATTGACAGGGAGAGAAGAGCAGTACTTC. This encodes CASSRLTGREEQYF.

This clonotype has at least ten counts. The V call is TRBV15, the J call TRBJ1-1; D may be TRBD1 (6 bases). The length of the CDR3 is 15 residues. The germline V gene encodes CDR1 LNHNV and CDR2 YYDKDF (reference sequence). Trimming pared 8 bases from V and 8 bases from J, leaving 24 bases between. The CDR3 loop is CATRLGTTPSEEAFF. CDR3 sequence (DNA): TGTGCCACCCGGCTGGGGACAACACCCTCAGAGGAAGCTTTCTTT.

This chain joins TRBV7-6 and TRBJ2-7; D is unclear. CDR1 SGHVS and CDR2 FNYEAQ come from the germline V gene. The CDR3 loop spans 13 amino acids. With 1 base removed from V and 5 bases from J, the gap between germline ends came to 9 bases. The CDR3 DNA sequence: TGTGCCAGCAGCTTAGGATCCTGGAACGAGCAGTACTTC. It encodes CASSLGSWNEQYF.

This clonotype has ten or more counts. This sequence joins TRBV7-8 and TRBJ2-3; 7 nucleotides align to TRBD1. Looked up from germline, CDR1 is SGHVS and CDR2 is FQNEAQ. The trim removed 4 bases at V and 6 bases at J, leaving 1 base unmatched. This CDR3 region has 12 residues. The CDR3 DNA reads as TGTGCCAGCAGCTCGACAGGGGATACGCAGTATTTT. Its translation: CASSSTGDTQYF.